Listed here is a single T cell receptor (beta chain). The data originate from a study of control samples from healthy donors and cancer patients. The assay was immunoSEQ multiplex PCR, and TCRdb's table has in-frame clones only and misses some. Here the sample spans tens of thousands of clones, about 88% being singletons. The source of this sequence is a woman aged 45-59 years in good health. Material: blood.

CDR3 sequence: CASSLDGRGYF. DNA for the CDR3: TGTGCCAGCAGCTTAGATGGGAGGGGGTACTTC. The rearrangement links TRBV7-8 to TRBJ2-7; 7 positions match TRBD2. The CDR3 covers 11 residues. J lost 12 bases, V lost 1 base, and 3 bases had no gene match. Germline-derived CDR1 and CDR2 are SGHVS and FQNEAQ.